The 11 T cell receptor beta chains listed next were all sequenced from one sample in a study of blood T cells in healthy people across ages (dated by TCRdb to between 2014 and 2017). Libraries were constructed by 5' RACE. TCRdb names Illumina HiSeq 2500 as the instrument used. The second PCR ran for roughly 7 to 11 cycles and used a J-beta primer mix along with a sample-barcoded 5' primer. The raw public reads went through TCRdb reprocessing: fastp at Q25, MiXCR clone calling, in-frame beta chains kept. CDR3 protein sequences are deduplicated, and each keeps its most common genes and DNA. The sample contains about 970,000 distinct CDR3 sequences, just over 50% of them found a single time. The top ten hold about 20% of the sample. Material for sequencing was blood. Every receptor here comes from a woman aged 55-69 years in good health.

This clonotype was detected once. The chain has TRBV12-3 or TRBV12-4 and TRBJ2-7; 9 nucleotides line up with TRBD2. The CDR3 runs 16 residues. The V segment lost 0 bases and the J segment 5 bases; nucleotides outside the gene matches: 8. The chain's CDR3 is CASSLALPAGGDEQYF. Here the CDR3 DNA reads TGTGCCAGCAGTTTAGCGCTTCCAGCGGGAGGCGACGAGCAGTACTTC.

This clonotype was seen more than once but under ten times. The chain recombines TRBV6-6 with TRBJ2-7; TRBD1 aligns across 8 bases. Trimming took 0 bases from V and 7 from J; bases not matched to a gene: 8. Germline loops: CDR1 MNHNY, CDR2 SVGAGI (reference sequence). CDR3 length: 15 residues. The CDR3: CASSYSTGVAGEQYF. The CDR3 DNA reads TGTGCCAGCAGTTACTCGACAGGGGTGGCGGGGGAGCAGTACTTC.

CDR3 nucleotides: TGTGCCAGCAGTTCAAGACTCCAGGACAGGACCTATGGCTACACCTTC. It translates to CASSSRLQDRTYGYTF. The J gene is TRBJ1-2, the V gene TRBV12-3 or TRBV12-4; 7 positions match TRBD1. The CDR3 length is 16 residues. Trimming took 4 bases from V and 4 from J; bases not matched to a gene: 12.

The chain recombines TRBV4-3 with TRBJ1-1, with 10 bases matching TRBD1. CDR1 is LGHNA and CDR2 is YSLEER in the germline V gene. The CDR3 is made up of 17 amino acids. After removal of 1 base from V and 4 bases from J, the junction contained 9 bases not matched to a gene. CDR3: CASSQASYRDRGTEAFF. The CDR3 region has the DNA TGCGCCAGCAGCCAAGCATCCTACAGGGACAGGGGCACTGAAGCTTTCTTT.

Remarks on this clonotype: Sequence at one end of the junction differs from germline and may be a read error. V is TRBV10-3 and J is TRBJ2-3; no firm D call. CDR1 is ENHRY and CDR2 is SYGVKD in the germline V gene. This CDR3 is built from 8 residues. The CDR3 reads CATATQYF. Here the CDR3 DNA reads TGTGCCACAGCTACGCAGTATTTT.

The J gene is TRBJ2-5, the V gene TRBV12-3 or TRBV12-4; D is uncertain. CDR3 length: 14 residues. With 5 bases removed from V and 0 bases from J, the gap between germline ends came to 10 bases. CDR3: CASSEHIHQETQYF. As DNA, the CDR3 is TGTGCCAGCAGTGAGCACATCCACCAAGAGACCCAGTACTTC.

This sequence joins TRBV15 and TRBJ2-7; 7 bases align to TRBD1. CDR1 and CDR2 from the germline V gene are LNHNV and YYDKDF (reference sequence). Germline trimming cut 3 bases from V and 0 bases from J; bases unmatched to any gene: 2. CDR3 size: 14 residues. CDR3 region: CATSRDRHSYEQYF. In DNA form, the CDR3 reads TGTGCCACCAGCAGGGACAGGCACTCCTACGAGCAGTACTTC.

This sequence joins TRBV28 and TRBJ1-5; a weak D match, TRBD1 (5 bases). The germline V gene has CDR1 MDHEN and CDR2 SYDVKM. The CDR3 has 13 residues. The ends were cut back, 6 bases at V and 6 bases at J, with 12 bases in the middle. CDR3 DNA: TGTGCCAGCAGGGGACCTCTCCCTCAGCCCCAGCATTTT. This translates into CASRGPLPQPQHF.

The rearrangement links TRBV5-1 to TRBJ1-1, with D possibly TRBD1 on 6 matching bases. Between the trimmed V and J ends, which lost 4 bases and 8 bases, there was a span of 21 bases. Germline assignment: CDR1 SGHRS and CDR2 YFSETQ. CDR3 length: 15 amino acids. The CDR3 spells CASSATTIGGAEAFF. The CDR3, as DNA: TGCGCCAGCAGCGCTACCACTATTGGGGGGGCCGAAGCTTTCTTT.

The chain links TRBV7-2 to TRBJ2-4, with no clear D. V lost 5 bases, J lost 7 bases, and 15 bases lay in between. The germline V gene has CDR1 SGHTA and CDR2 FQGNSA. The CDR3 sequence is 14 residues long. CDR3 bases: TGTGCCAGCAGCATCAGTAAACTTGTGAACATTCAGTACTTC. Translating gives CASSISKLVNIQYF.

This chain connects TRBV7-8 to TRBJ2-5, with a weak D call TRBD2 (5 bases). V was clipped by 7 bases and J by 4 bases, with 16 bases between them. CDR3 length: 14 amino acids. CDR1 is SGHVS and CDR2 is FQNEAQ in the germline V gene. CDR3 residues: CASTKRRIGETQYF. The CDR3 DNA sequence: TGTGCCAGCACTAAGAGGAGGATTGGAGAGACCCAGTACTTC. The full variable domain, rest sourced from reference TRBV7-8 and TRBJ2-5, is GAGVSQSPRYKVAKRGQDVALRCDPISGHVSLFWYQQALGQGPEFLTYFQNEAQLDKSGLPSDRFFAERPEGSVSTLKIQRTQQEDSAVYLCASTKRRIGETQYFGPGTRLLVL.